Below, 16 T cell receptor beta chains from the same sample are listed, as sequenced in a study of blood T cell repertoires in COVID-19. Assay: immunoSEQ multiplex PCR; the TCRdb copy retains only in-frame clones and omits some. Of around 190,000 clones detected, approximately 84% appear once; the ten largest clones hold approximately 7.1%. Material for sequencing was peripheral blood. The receptors were sampled from a human donor in a cohort sampled during active COVID-19.

The chain employs TRBV15 and TRBJ2-5; D may be TRBD2 (6 bases). The ends were cut back, 0 bases at V and 2 bases at J, with 7 bases in the middle. The CDR3 runs 14 residues. Germline V gives CDR1 LNHNV, CDR2 YYDKDF (reference sequence). The CDR3 sequence is CATSREGLQETQYF. Here the CDR3 DNA reads TGTGCCACCAGCAGAGAGGGACTTCAAGAGACCCAGTACTTC.

The genes are TRBV5-6 and TRBJ1-1; D may be TRBD1 (5 bases). There are 18 residues in the CDR3. Trimming took 0 bases from V and 3 from J, leaving 21 bases between them. In germline, CDR1 is SGHDT, CDR2 YYEEEE. DNA for the CDR3: TGTGCCAGCAGCTTGGTAGGGGCCCCCGCCACCCAAGACACTGAAGCTTTCTTT. Translation: CASSLVGAPATQDTEAFF.

The V gene is TRBV3-1 (or the pseudogene TRBV3-2), the J gene TRBJ1-6; no clear D gene. The germline CDR1 and CDR2 sequences are LGHDT and YNNKEL (reference sequence). The CDR3 runs to 16 residues. Trimming left V 3 bases short and J 1 base short, with 10 bases between. The CDR3 is CASSQRLPSYNSPLHF. The DNA for the CDR3 is TGTGCCAGCAGCCAGAGACTCCCGTCCTATAATTCACCCCTCCACTTT.

The J gene is TRBJ1-1, the V gene TRBV6-2 or TRBV6-3, with D possibly being TRBD1 (5 bases). V gave up 6 bases and J gave up 6 bases, with 14 bases separating them. The CDR3 is made up of 13 amino acids. Per germline, CDR1 MNHEY and CDR2 SVGEGT. CDR3 in DNA: TGTGCCAGCAGCCTCATTCAGGGCCCTGAAGCTTTCTTT. Residues: CASSLIQGPEAFF.

The J gene is TRBJ2-2, the V gene TRBV9, with D uncertain. The length of the CDR3 is 13 residues. Deletions cut 1 base from V and 5 bases from J, with 6 bases between. The germline gives CDR1 SGDLS, CDR2 YYNGEE. The chain's CDR3 is CASSVSDTGELFF. In DNA form, the CDR3 reads TGTGCCAGCAGCGTAAGCGATACCGGGGAGCTGTTTTTT.

This chain joins TRBV5-4 and TRBJ2-5, with 11 bases identical to TRBD2. V shed 4 bases and J 4 bases; nucleotides not matched to a gene: 6. Germline V gene sequence: CDR1 SGHNT, CDR2 YYREEE (reference sequence). This CDR3 comprises 15 residues. The CDR3 DNA sequence: TGTGCCAGCAGCCACCCGACTAGCGGGACAGAGACCCAGTACTTC. The encoded protein is CASSHPTSGTETQYF.

This CDR3 is CASSFVGTGGTDTQYF. The CDR3 DNA reads as TGTGCCAGCAGCTTCGTCGGGACAGGGGGCACAGATACGCAGTATTTT. The gene calls are TRBV7-9 and TRBJ2-3, with 10 positions matching TRBD1. Germline V gives CDR1 SEHNR, CDR2 FQNEAQ (reference sequence). The CDR3 totals 16 residues. With 3 bases clipped from V and 1 base from J, the junction kept 4 bases outside the gene matches.

The V and J genes are TRBV5-4 and TRBJ2-5, with 11 bases that match TRBD2. After removal of 1 base from V and 2 bases from J, the junction contained 4 bases not matched to a gene. This CDR3 has 16 amino acids. Germline assignment: CDR1 SGHNT and CDR2 YYREEE (reference sequence). CDR3 sequence reads: CASSLRPSGGQETQYF. The CDR3 nucleotides are TGTGCCAGCAGCTTGCGGCCTAGCGGGGGGCAAGAGACCCAGTACTTC.

V is TRBV7-3 and J is TRBJ2-1; no clear D. Germline-derived CDR1 and CDR2 are SGHTA and FQGTGA. V was pared by 5 bases and J by 6 bases, with 11 bases between. This CDR3 is built from 13 residues. The CDR3 loop is CASSPNYGNEQFF. CDR3 coding DNA: TGTGCCAGCAGCCCCAACTACGGCAATGAGCAGTTCTTC. Supplemented by reference TRBV7-3 and TRBJ2-1, the full variable domain reads GAGVSQTPSNKVTEKGKYVELRCDPISGHTALYWYRQSLGQGPEFLIYFQGTGAADDSGLPNDRFFAVRPEGSVSTLKIQRTERGDSAVYLCASSPNYGNEQFFGPGTRLTVL.

The V call is TRBV9, the J call TRBJ1-2; weak D call: TRBD1 (6 bases). The germline V gene has CDR1 SGDLS and CDR2 YYNGEE. Trimming removed 4 bases at V and 4 bases at J, with 11 bases between. The CDR3 is 13 residues long. The CDR3 here is CASSTQGTYGYTF. The DNA of the CDR3 is TGTGCCAGCAGCACGCAGGGGACCTATGGCTACACCTTC.

The rearrangement uses TRBV5-6 and TRBJ2-7, with 7 nucleotides matching TRBD2. CDR1 and CDR2 (germline): SGHDT, YYEEEE. The trim removed 3 bases at V and 6 bases at J, leaving 3 bases unmatched. CDR3 length: 12 amino acids. CDR3 bases: TGTGCCAGCAGCTCGGGGGGTCGCGAGCAGTACTTC. Encoded protein: CASSSGGREQYF.

The CDR3 region is CASSVHRSRGGNYGYTF. The CDR3 coding sequence is TGTGCCAGCAGCGTACATAGGAGCCGGGGAGGAAACTATGGCTACACCTTC. The rearrangement joins TRBV9 to TRBJ1-2, with unresolved D. Trimming left V 1 base short and J 2 bases short, with 18 bases between. Germline lookup yields CDR1 SGDLS and CDR2 YYNGEE. This CDR3 spans 17 amino acids. Full variable domain (missing parts from reference TRBV9 and TRBJ1-2): DSGVTQTPKHLITATGQRVTLRCSPRSGDLSVYWYQQSLDQGLQFLIQYYNGEERAKGNILERFSAQQFPDLHSELNLSSLELGDSALYFCASSVHRSRGGNYGYTFGSGTRLTVV.

The rearrangement joins TRBV7-6 to TRBJ1-5; D unclear. Trimming removed 4 bases at V and 2 bases at J, with 15 bases between. The CDR3 runs to 16 residues. Germline loops: CDR1 SGHVS, CDR2 FNYEAQ. The CDR3 nucleotides are TGTGCCAGCAGCTCGGGCGTCGGGATCCGCAATCAGCCCCAGCATTTT. It is translated as CASSSGVGIRNQPQHF.

This clone was seen more than once but under ten times. The CDR3 spells CASSKMGDPSNYGYTF. The CDR3 DNA reads as TGCGCCAGCAGCAAGATGGGCGATCCTAGCAACTATGGCTACACCTTC. The chain carries TRBV10-2 and TRBJ1-2; D unclear. Trimming pared 6 bases from V and 2 bases from J, leaving 19 bases between. CDR1 is WSHSY, CDR2 SAAADI, per germline. This CDR3 comprises 16 residues.

The chain has TRBV5-4 and TRBJ1-3; 10 bases map to TRBD1. This CDR3 region has 16 residues. Losses at the gene ends were 4 bases for V and 2 bases for J; bases not matched to a gene: 6. Germline V CDR1 and CDR2: SGHNT, YYREEE (reference sequence). CDR3 coding DNA: TGTGCCAGCAGCACGGGACAGGGGAAAACTGGAAACACCATATATTTT. It yields the protein CASSTGQGKTGNTIYF. The whole variable domain, filled in from reference TRBV5-4 and TRBJ1-3, reads ETGVTQSPTHLIKTRGQQVTLRCSSQSGHNTVSWYQQALGQGPQFIFQYYREEENGRGNFPPRFSGLQFPNYSSELNVNALELDDSALYLCASSTGQGKTGNTIYFGEGSWLTVV.

This chain uses TRBV3-1 (or the pseudogene TRBV3-2) with TRBJ2-6, with no clear D. Germline V gene lookup returns CDR1 LGHDT and CDR2 YNNKEL (reference sequence). This CDR3 comprises 13 residues. CDR3 sequence reads: CACGSSGANVLTF. The CDR3 DNA reads as TGTGCGTGCGGCTCCTCTGGGGCCAACGTCCTGACTTTC.